The source of this TCR beta chain is a study of blood T cell repertoires in COVID-19. Study background: T cells, B-cell-depleted T cells, or PBMCs provided the cDNA or gDNA that served as material.

Germline trimming cut 7 bases from V and 6 bases from J; bases unmatched to any gene: 8. This CDR3 spans 14 amino acids. The V gene's germline CDR1 is MNHEY and CDR2 SVGAGI. This clone has a single count. Libraries were prepared by immunoSEQ multiplex PCR; TCRdb keeps only in-frame clonotypes and omits some of them. The table has some 520,000 clones, roughly nine tenths seen once. This rearrangement joins TRBV6-5 to TRBJ1-5; 8 nucleotides match TRBD1. The sequenced sample consisted of peripheral blood. The TCR comes from a man aged 18 to 30 with COVID-19, enrolled during active disease. For the CDR3, the DNA is TGTGCCAGCACGGGCAGGGGGCTCGGTCAGCCCCAGCATTTT. Its protein is CASTGRGLGQPQHF.